This T cell receptor beta chain was sequenced in a study of OX40 agonist ivuxolimab in advanced cancers. Study context: Anti-PD-1, anti-PD-L1 or anti-CTLA-4 therapy given earlier was allowed, and 40% had some.

Profiled with immunoSEQ multiplex PCR; TCRdb holds only in-frame clones, not every one. The sample lists about 73,000 clones, about nine tenths occurring once. V lost 0 bases to trimming and J lost 3 bases, with 6 bases between them. Germline assignment: CDR1 LGHNA and CDR2 YNFKEQ. There are 14 residues in the CDR3. The TCR comes from an adult with an advanced solid tumor such as melanoma, head and neck, liver or kidney cancer. The chain couples TRBV4-2 to TRBJ1-5, with D unresolved. The sequencing here drew on CD4+ or CD8+ T cells sorted from blood, taken in a trial of the OX40 agonist ivuxolimab. Here the CDR3 reads CASSQDVNNQPQHF. CDR3 bases: TGTGCCAGCAGCCAAGACGTTAACAATCAGCCCCAGCATTTT.